This T cell receptor (beta chain) was profiled in a study of OX40 agonist ivuxolimab in advanced cancers. On the study more broadly: Partial responses were achieved by three patients, of whom one had hepatocellular carcinoma and two had cutaneous melanoma.

Here immunoSEQ multiplex PCR was the method, and the copy in TCRdb shows in-frame clones only, minus some. The sample includes about 12,000 clones, roughly 69% of them seen just once. Findings and caveats of the study: Partial responders at 0.1-3.0 mg/kg showed near-lowest clonal expansion. Not determined was the antigen specificity of the expanded peripheral T cells.

This clone was picked up a small number of times. What it binds is not known. The ends were cut back, 3 bases at V and 3 bases at J, with 11 bases in the middle. CDR1 MDHEN and CDR2 SYDVKM come from the germline V gene. The CDR3 runs 14 residues. The sample consisted of CD4+ or CD8+ T cells sorted from blood, taken in a trial of the OX40 agonist ivuxolimab. The clonotype was recovered from an adult with an advanced solid tumor such as melanoma, head and neck, liver or kidney cancer. The rearrangement joins TRBV28 to TRBJ2-5; D ambiguous. The DNA for the CDR3 is TGTGCCAGCAGTTTTGGGCAGTTCAAAGAGACCCAGTACTTC. This gives the protein CASSFGQFKETQYF. The full variable domain, rest sourced from reference TRBV28 and TRBJ2-5, is DVKVTQSSRYLVKRTGEKVFLECVQDMDHENMFWYRQDPGLGLRLIYFSYDVKMKEKGDIPEGYSVSREKKERFSLILESASTNQTSMYLCASSFGQFKETQYFGPGTRLLVL.